The present TCR beta chain was sequenced within a study of T cell responses to AZD1222 COVID-19 vaccine. The sample holds one count of this clone. Measured with immunoSEQ multiplex PCR; TCRdb has only the in-frame clones, and not every one. The profile shows under 50,000 clones, about 90% of them singletons. Germline-derived CDR1 and CDR2 are SSHAT and FNYEAQ (reference sequence). The CDR3 contains 17 residues. V gave up 4 bases and J gave up 8 bases; unmatched junction bases: 12. The starting material was peripheral blood, obtained 28 days after the second AZD1222 dose. The sequence came from an adult who received the AZD1222 COVID-19 vaccine. The gene calls are TRBV7-7 and TRBJ2-1, with 12 bases aligning to TRBD2. CDR3 residues: CASSSLQGTSGPDEQFF. The CDR3, as DNA: TGTGCCAGCAGCTCCCTCCAGGGGACTAGCGGGCCGGATGAGCAGTTCTTC.